A selection of T cell receptor beta chains follows, all from one sample in a study of shared clonotypes between healthy human individuals. Sequencing used immunoSEQ multiplex PCR; TCRdb keeps in-frame clones, though not all of them. The table has about 510,000 clones, almost 97% seen once. The sequenced sample was naive CD4+ T cells sorted from blood. The receptors come from a woman in her 30s in good health. CDR3s include the opening cysteine and the closing phenylalanine or tryptophan. A D gene is named only where the DNA matches it firmly. Clone sizes are given selectively: once, few, many, or a class where the clone is expanded.

j_call,v_call,clone_size,d_call,cdr3_nt,cdr3_aa
TRBJ2-7,TRBV6-5,-,-,TGTGCCAGCAGTCCCAGGGGCCCTACCTACGAGCAGTACTTC,CASSPRGPTYEQYF
TRBJ2-1,TRBV5-1,-,TRBD1,TGCGCCAGCGGGCAGGGGGCTTTAAGCAATGAGCAGTTCTTC,CASGQGALSNEQFF
TRBJ1-1,TRBV10-3,-,-,TGTGCCATCAGTTTGGGGCAGAACACTGAAGCTTTCTTT,CAISLGQNTEAFF
TRBJ1-1,TRBV6-5,-,TRBD1,TGTGCCAGCAGTTCTACAGGGGGCTGGGCTGAAGCTTTCTTT,CASSSTGGWAEAFF
TRBJ1-1,TRBV19,-,-,TGTGCCAGTAAAGAGTTAAACACTGAAGCTTTCTTT,CASKELNTEAFF
TRBJ2-2,TRBV19,-,TRBD2,TGTGCCAGTAGTGACCCCGGGACTAGCGGGAGAGGGGGCACCGGGGAGCTGTTTTTT,CASSDPGTSGRGGTGELFF
TRBJ2-1,TRBV29-1,-,TRBD2,TGCAGCGTTGAGACTAGCGGTGCCTACAATGAGCAGTTCTTC,CSVETSGAYNEQFF
TRBJ2-1,TRBV7-9,-,-,TGTGCCAGCACATACAGGTTGGGAGCGAGTGAGCAGTTCTTC,CASTYRLGASEQFF
TRBJ2-7,TRBV10-2,-,TRBD2,TGCGCCAGCAGGTTAGCGGGGAGCTCCTACGAGCAGTACTTC,CASRLAGSSYEQYF
TRBJ2-7,TRBV5-1,once,-,TGCGCCAGCAGGTCGGGGCACAACCACTCCTACGAGCAGTACTTC,CASRSGHNHSYEQYF
TRBJ2-2,TRBV28,-,-,TGTGCCAGCAGTTTATCCACCGGGGAGCTGTTTTTT,CASSLSTGELFF
TRBJ2-7,TRBV28,-,TRBD2,TGTGCCAGCAGAACTAGCGGGAGCCGGGAGCAGTACTTC,CASRTSGSREQYF
TRBJ1-5,TRBV19,-,-,TGTGCCAGTAGTATAGTCTCTGGGGATCAGCCCCAGCATTTT,CASSIVSGDQPQHF
TRBJ1-2,TRBV29-1,few,-,TGCAGCGTGGACAGTTCTAACTATGGCTACACCTTC,CSVDSSNYGYTF
TRBJ2-6,TRBV6-1,once,TRBD1,TGTGCCAGCAGTGAAAAACAGGGGAAGGCCTCTGGGGCCAACGTCCTGACTTTC,CASSEKQGKASGANVLTF
TRBJ1-5,TRBV19,-,-,TGTGCCAGTAGTGCCCGGTCTCTGAGGGACGATCAGCCCCAGCATTTT,CASSARSLRDDQPQHF
TRBJ2-3,TRBV11-2,-,-,TGTGCCAGCAGCTTAGTTCTAGCGTCCGATACGCAGTATTTT,CASSLVLASDTQYF
TRBJ1-1,TRBV30,few,TRBD1,TGTGCCTGGAGTGTGACAGGGTATCAAGCTTTCTTT,CAWSVTGYQAFF
TRBJ2-1,TRBV27,-,TRBD2,TGTGCCAGCAGTCCCCGGACTAGCGGGAGTTCCTACAATGAGCAGTTCTTC,CASSPRTSGSSYNEQFF
TRBJ1-4,TRBV5-4,-,TRBD1,TGTGCCAGCAGCTTGACAGGGGTTAATGAAAAACTGTTTTTT,CASSLTGVNEKLFF
TRBJ2-1,TRBV5-8,-,TRBD2,TGTGCCAGCAGCTTGGGGACTAGGTTCAGCGATGAGCAGTTCTTC,CASSLGTRFSDEQFF
TRBJ2-3,TRBV19,-,-,TGTGCCAGTAGTATAGTAAGGGCAGGCACAGATACGCAGTATTTT,CASSIVRAGTDTQYF
TRBJ2-5,TRBV19,-,-,TGTGCCAGTAGTGGGCAGGACCAAGAGACCCAGTACTTC,CASSGQDQETQYF
TRBJ2-7,TRBV2,-,-,TGTGCCAGCAGTGACTTACGGGTGCTCTACGAGCAGTACTTC,CASSDLRVLYEQYF
TRBJ2-7,TRBV5-1,-,TRBD2,TGCGCCAGCAGCTTGACTAGCGGGGGTAGCTCCTACGAGCAGTACTTC,CASSLTSGGSSYEQYF
TRBJ2-7,TRBV5-1,-,-,TGCGCCAGCAGCTTGGTTGAGTCAGGGTCCTACGAGCAGTACTTC,CASSLVESGSYEQYF
TRBJ1-1,TRBV2,-,-,TGTGCCAGCAGTGAATGGGGGATGAACACTGAAGCTTTCTTT,CASSEWGMNTEAFF
TRBJ1-2,TRBV2,-,-,TGTGCCAGCAGTGAACAGGGGTCGGGTGGCTACACCTTC,CASSEQGSGGYTF
TRBJ2-5,TRBV18,-,-,TGTGCCAGCTCACCCCGGACAGAAGAGACCCAGTACTTC,CASSPRTEETQYF
TRBJ2-3,TRBV7-8,-,-,TGTGCCAGCATCCCTAGATCAACTAGCACAGATACGCAGTATTTT,CASIPRSTSTDTQYF
TRBJ2-7,TRBV6-5,-,TRBD1,TGTGCCAGCAGCCCCAGACGGGACAGAGTTTACGAGCAGTACTTC,CASSPRRDRVYEQYF
TRBJ1-2,TRBV25-1,once,-,TGTGCCAGCAGTGACGACGGTAACTATGGCTACACCTTC,CASSDDGNYGYTF
TRBJ1-1,TRBV13,-,-,TGTGCCAGCAGCTTACGATGGTCACTCAACACTGAAGCTTTCTTT,CASSLRWSLNTEAFF
TRBJ1-5,TRBV7-8,-,-,TGTGCCAGCAGCTTAAATGCGGGTTTGGGGAATCAGCCCCAGCATTTT,CASSLNAGLGNQPQHF
TRBJ2-7,TRBV4-1,-,-,TGCGCCAGCAGCCAAGAGTCCAGCGGGCCCTACGAGCAGTACTTC,CASSQESSGPYEQYF
TRBJ1-2,TRBV11-1,-,-,TGTGCCAGCAGCTTAGGGTCACGAGGAGGGGAAGGAGGCTACACCTTC,CASSLGSRGGEGGYTF
TRBJ2-5,TRBV15,-,TRBD2,TGTGCCACCAGCAGCCCACAGCGGGAGCGAGAGACCCAGTACTTC,CATSSPQRERETQYF
TRBJ2-3,TRBV19,-,TRBD2,TGTGCCAGTAAATCCGCGCGGTCTAGCGGGACCACAGATACGCAGTATTTT,CASKSARSSGTTDTQYF
TRBJ2-2,TRBV7-8,-,TRBD2,TGTGCCAGCAGCTCGGGACTAGCGGGAGTTGACACCGGGGAGCTGTTTTTT,CASSSGLAGVDTGELFF
TRBJ2-7,TRBV28,once,TRBD2,TGTGCCAGCAGCCCTACGACTAGCGGGAGGTTGCACGAGCAGTACTTC,CASSPTTSGRLHEQYF
TRBJ1-4,TRBV7-3,-,-,TGTGCCAGCAGCTACAGGGAGGAGGCTGAAAAACTGTTTTTT,CASSYREEAEKLFF
TRBJ2-4,TRBV6-5,-,-,TGTGCCAGCAGTCCGAAGGGGGCCAAAAACATTCAGTACTTC,CASSPKGAKNIQYF
TRBJ2-1,TRBV21-1,-,-,TGTGCCAGCACCACGACAGGGGTTGACAATGAGCAGTTCTTC,CASTTTGVDNEQFF
TRBJ2-3,TRBV6-5,-,-,TGTGCCAGCAGTTACAGTCTAGATACGCAGTATTTT,CASSYSLDTQYF
TRBJ2-3,TRBV29-1,-,-,TGCAGCGCCGTGGGTGCGGATACGCAGTATTTT,CSAVGADTQYF
TRBJ1-1,TRBV28,few,-,TGTGCCAGCAGTTTTGGTAGCCTGATGAACACTGAAGCTTTCTTT,CASSFGSLMNTEAFF
TRBJ2-7,TRBV28,-,TRBD2,TGTGCCAGCAGTCCCCCGATACTAGCGGTCTACGAGCAGTACTTC,CASSPPILAVYEQYF
TRBJ2-1,TRBV28,-,TRBD2,TGTGCCAGCACCAGTTACCCCTCTAGCGGAACCTACAATGAGCAGTTCTTC,CASTSYPSSGTYNEQFF
TRBJ2-1,TRBV9,-,-,TGTGCCAGCAGCGCTAAGGGGCAGGGCACTGCGGATGAGCAGTTCTTC,CASSAKGQGTADEQFF
TRBJ1-4,TRBV19,-,-,TGTGCCAGTAGTCCCAACGGGGGGGGCGAGAATGAAAAACTGTTTTTT,CASSPNGGGENEKLFF
TRBJ1-5,TRBV28,-,-,TGTGCCAGCACCTCGGGTCAGACAGATCAGCCCCAGCATTTT,CASTSGQTDQPQHF
TRBJ2-3,TRBV7-9,-,-,TGTGCCAGCAGCTTTGGGGCGGAGGGGAGCGAAGCCGATACGCAGTATTTT,CASSFGAEGSEADTQYF
TRBJ2-3,TRBV29-1,-,-,TGCAGCTCAGAGGGGAGCACAGATACGCAGTATTTT,CSSEGSTDTQYF
TRBJ2-2,TRBV12-5,-,-,TGTGCTAGTGGTTTGGTACACCCGGGGTCGGCCCGCTACGCAAAGGACACCGGGGAGCTGTTTTTT,CASGLVHPGSARYAKDTGELFF
TRBJ2-7,TRBV5-4,-,TRBD2,TGTGCCAGCAGCTTGGGCAGCGGGAGTCCGTACGAGCAGTACTTC,CASSLGSGSPYEQYF
TRBJ2-5,TRBV7-9,-,-,TGTGCCAGCAGCAGGCCCCTACTAGCTTGGGAGACCCAGTACTTC,CASSRPLLAWETQYF
TRBJ2-7,TRBV7-9,-,-,TGTGCCAGCAGCTTAGAGGGCACGATAAAGGGACCCGAGCAGTACTTC,CASSLEGTIKGPEQYF
TRBJ2-5,TRBV16,once,-,TGTGCCAGCAGCCGCCACAGGCAAGAGACCCAGTACTTC,CASSRHRQETQYF
TRBJ2-5,TRBV5-1,-,TRBD1,TGCGCCAGCAGCACCCGGACAGGGGGTGAGACCCAGTACTTC,CASSTRTGGETQYF
TRBJ1-5,TRBV15,-,-,TGTGCCACCAGCAGAGATCAGGGACACAATCAGCCCCAGCATTTT,CATSRDQGHNQPQHF